A selection of T cell receptor beta chains follows, all from one sample in a study of blood T cell repertoires in COVID-19. Assay: immunoSEQ multiplex PCR; the TCRdb copy retains only in-frame clones and omits some. The top ten clones hold approximately 5% of a sample with more than 300,000 clones, around 83% of them seen once. Input material: PBMCs or T cells enriched from blood (not recorded which). Source of these receptors: a woman aged 45-59 years who had recovered from COVID-19. The CDR3 runs from the conserved cysteine through the conserved F or W. Each record gives: J gene, clone size, CDR3 length, D gene, V gene, CDR3 protein, CDR3 DNA. D genes are given only for firm matches. Expanded clones get a size class; other rows say once, few or many, or leave the size out.

>TRBJ1-2|NA|14|NA|TRBV18
CASSPLSSLGGYTF
TGTGCCAGCTCACCCCTCTCGTCTTTGGGCGGCTACACCTTC
>TRBJ2-6|few|13|NA|TRBV30
CAWSVYGANVLTF
TGTGCCTGGAGTGTATATGGGGCCAACGTCCTGACTTTC
>TRBJ2-1|NA|14|TRBD1|TRBV5-1
CASSRGQSYNEQFF
TGCGCCAGCAGCCGGGGACAGTCCTACAATGAGCAGTTCTTC
>TRBJ2-7|few|14|TRBD2|TRBV5-4
CASSPSGSSYEQYF
TGTGCCAGCAGCCCTAGCGGGAGCTCCTACGAGCAGTACTTC
>TRBJ2-7|NA|15|NA|TRBV7-2
CASSPVGGGRYEQYF
TGTGCCAGCAGCCCAGTGGGAGGAGGGAGGTACGAGCAGTACTTC
>TRBJ1-2|NA|13|NA|TRBV6-5
CASSYGRGYGYTF
TGTGCCAGCAGTTACGGGAGGGGCTATGGCTACACCTTC
>TRBJ1-3|NA|12|NA|TRBV2
CASAAAGNTIYF
TGTGCCAGCGCGGCGGCTGGAAACACCATATATTTT
>TRBJ2-1|once|16|NA|TRBV24-1
CATSDLARTVYNEQFF
TGTGCCACCAGTGACCTTGCTCGGACAGTTTACAATGAGCAGTTCTTC
>TRBJ1-1|NA|13|NA|TRBV28
CASILRRNTEAFF
TGTGCCAGCATACTTCGGAGGAACACTGAAGCTTTCTTT
>TRBJ1-2|NA|14|NA|TRBV5-6
CASSLGQHDYGYTF
TGTGCCAGCAGCTTGGGACAGCACGATTATGGCTACACCTTC
>TRBJ1-1|NA|13|TRBD1|TRBV6-5
CASRRTGNTEAFF
TGTGCCAGCAGACGGACAGGGAACACTGAAGCTTTCTTT
>TRBJ1-5|few|15|NA|TRBV30
CAWSPEGAYNQPQHF
TGTGCCTGGTCCCCCGAAGGGGCCTACAATCAGCCCCAGCATTTT
>TRBJ1-1|many|12|TRBD1|TRBV6-5
CASNRGTTEAFF
TGTGCCAGCAACAGGGGGACCACTGAAGCTTTCTTT
>TRBJ1-2|NA|19|NA|TRBV30
CAWSVPEPQGHKTNYGYTF
TGTGCCTGGAGTGTACCGGAGCCACAGGGACATAAAACTAACTATGGCTACACCTTC
>TRBJ1-5|NA|12|TRBD1|TRBV6-5
CASWRGQEPQHF
TGTGCCAGCTGGAGGGGGCAGGAGCCCCAGCATTTT
>TRBJ1-5|many|16|NA|TRBV27
CASSSVSGDGNQPQHF
TGTGCCAGCAGTTCTGTTTCAGGGGACGGCAATCAGCCCCAGCATTTT
>TRBJ1-2|NA|12|NA|TRBV9
CASSTDSYGYTF
TGTGCCAGCAGCACGGACAGCTATGGCTACACCTTC
>TRBJ2-5|NA|15|NA|TRBV19
CASSMYIGDQETQYF
TGTGCCAGTAGTATGTATATAGGAGATCAAGAGACCCAGTACTTC
>TRBJ1-2|once|13|NA|TRBV5-1
CASSLEGDYGYTF
TGCGCCAGCAGCTTGGAGGGGGACTATGGCTACACCTTC
>TRBJ2-1|once|15|TRBD1|TRBV7-3
CASSLGQGVYYEQFF
TGTGCCAGCAGCCTCGGACAGGGGGTCTATTATGAGCAGTTCTTC
>TRBJ2-3|NA|15|NA|TRBV5-1
CASSFRRGSTDTQYF
TGCGCCAGCAGCTTCCGTCGCGGGAGCACAGATACGCAGTATTTT
>TRBJ1-4|NA|13|NA|TRBV6-5
CASSLTGTEKLFF
TGTGCCAGCAGTCTGACAGGTACTGAAAAACTGTTTTTT
>TRBJ1-2|NA|13|TRBD1|TRBV30
CAWRPQGAGGYTF
TGTGCCTGGAGGCCACAGGGGGCGGGGGGCTACACCTTC
>TRBJ2-3|NA|14|TRBD2|TRBV6-5
CASSPGLASDTQYF
TGTGCCAGCAGTCCCGGACTAGCGTCAGATACGCAGTATTTT
>TRBJ1-5|NA|14|NA|TRBV6-2/TRBV6-3
CASSYSIRGQPQHF
TGTGCCAGCAGTTACTCGATAAGGGGACAGCCCCAGCATTTT
>TRBJ1-2|NA|17|NA|TRBV19
CASSLRSQRESNYGYTF
TGTGCCAGTAGTCTCAGGTCCCAAAGAGAGTCTAACTATGGCTACACCTTC
>TRBJ2-7|NA|15|NA|TRBV13
CASSSRVQGSYEQYF
TGTGCCAGCAGCTCTAGAGTACAGGGCTCCTACGAGCAGTACTTC
>TRBJ1-2|NA|14|NA|TRBV7-2
CASSLSPDRFGYTF
TGTGCCAGCAGCTTATCTCCCGACAGGTTTGGCTACACCTTC
>TRBJ2-7|NA|13|NA|TRBV5-8
CASSLTGSYEQYF
TGTGCCAGCAGCCTTACAGGGAGCTACGAGCAGTACTTC
>TRBJ2-6|NA|18|NA|TRBV19
CASRPARFARAGANVLTF
TGTGCCAGTAGGCCCGCGCGTTTCGCCCGGGCTGGGGCCAACGTCCTGACTTTC
>TRBJ2-1|NA|18|TRBD2|TRBV7-3
CASSRGLAGGIEVDEQFF
TGTGCCAGCAGCCGAGGACTAGCGGGAGGGATTGAGGTCGATGAGCAGTTCTTC
>TRBJ2-1|NA|12|NA|TRBV6-2/TRBV6-3
CASSSSPLGQFF
TGTGCCAGCAGTTCCTCCCCTCTAGGGCAGTTCTTC
>TRBJ1-5|NA|16|TRBD1|TRBV10-3
CAISTTAGQGSQPQHF
TGTGCCATCAGTACCACCGCGGGACAGGGTAGTCAGCCCCAGCATTTT
>TRBJ1-2|NA|14|NA|TRBV6-5
CASRKTASNYGYTF
TGTGCCAGCAGGAAGACAGCCAGTAACTATGGCTACACCTTC
>TRBJ1-5|NA|14|NA|TRBV2
CASSEAQGNQPQHF
TGTGCCAGCAGTGAAGCGCAGGGGAATCAGCCCCAGCATTTT
>TRBJ1-1|NA|11|NA|TRBV5-5
CASSLEFEAFF
TGTGCCAGCAGCTTAGAGTTTGAAGCTTTCTTT
>TRBJ2-5|NA|14|TRBD1|TRBV14
CASSQVTGSGTQYF
TGTGCCAGCAGCCAAGTGACAGGGAGTGGGACCCAGTACTTC
>TRBJ1-6|many|17|NA|TRBV6-1
CASRESNGALERSPLHF
TGTGCCAGCAGAGAAAGTAACGGAGCCCTAGAACGTTCACCCCTCCACTTT
>TRBJ1-1|NA|14|NA|TRBV3-1/TRBV3-2
CASSQVSQDTEAFF
TGTGCCAGCAGCCAAGTATCCCAGGACACTGAAGCTTTCTTT
>TRBJ2-2|once|15|TRBD1|TRBV7-6
CASSSGQTNTGELFF
TGTGCCAGCAGCTCGGGACAGACGAACACCGGGGAGCTGTTTTTT
>TRBJ1-1|once|15|NA|TRBV18
CASSPEVGQTSEAFF
TGTGCCAGCTCACCAGAAGTGGGCCAGACCTCTGAAGCTTTCTTT
>TRBJ1-4|NA|13|NA|TRBV18
CASSPDDSEKLFF
TGTGCCAGCTCACCAGATGACTCTGAAAAACTGTTTTTT
>TRBJ2-1|NA|13|TRBD1|TRBV27
CASRATGWNEQFF
TGTGCCAGCAGGGCGACAGGGTGGAATGAGCAGTTCTTC
>TRBJ2-6|NA|15|NA|TRBV5-1
CASSPTGAGANVLTF
TGCGCCAGCAGCCCTACCGGGGCTGGGGCCAACGTCCTGACTTTC
>TRBJ2-1|NA|14|NA|TRBV5-4
CASSPTSMGNEQFF
TGTGCCAGCAGCCCGACTAGTATGGGCAATGAGCAGTTCTTC